The clone carrying this T cell receptor beta chain has just a few counts. Antigen unknown. Germline V gene data show CDR1 as MNHEY and CDR2 as SVGAGI. V shed 0 bases and J shed 7 bases, with 12 bases lying between them. This CDR3 is 14 amino acids long. The data originate from a study of post-analysis software for immune sequencing data. Study outcomes and limitations: When the samples were clustered directly with F measure, those that had been prepared in the same batch showed strong co-clustering. Included in a set of 5 or 6 TRBV segments more frequent in patients than controls were TRBV5-6, TRBV5-1 and TRBV20-1. A significant reduction in normalized Chao1 diversity was observed in multiple sclerosis patients versus controls.

Unique-molecular-identifier-tagged TCR beta cDNA libraries were used. TCRdb itself ran the PCR reads through MiXCR, one entry per CDR3 protein. The table records roughly 400,000 distinct CDR3 sequences, 39% of them present only once. The receptor's source is a girl aged 2-15 years with multiple sclerosis. The source material was blood. The chain carries TRBV6-5 and TRBJ1-2; D ambiguous. CDR3: CASSYSSGKGGYTF. CDR3 bases: TGTGCCAGCAGTTACTCCTCGGGGAAAGGTGGCTACACCTTC.